This T cell receptor beta chain was sequenced in a study of blood T cell repertoires in COVID-19. CDR1 is MNHNS and CDR2 is SASEGT in the germline V gene. The CDR3 runs to 14 residues. Between the trimmed V and J ends, which lost 1 base and 7 bases, there was a span of 10 bases. Clones were sequenced by immunoSEQ multiplex PCR, and TCRdb holds only the in-frame ones, with some missing. Of 65,000 to 90,000 clones in the sample, 84% were seen once. Sample: peripheral blood. The receptor comes from a human donor in a cohort sampled during active COVID-19. J is TRBJ1-4 and V is TRBV6-1; no firm D call. Written as DNA, the CDR3 is TGTGCCAGCAGTGAAGGACCGGGTGGTGAAAAACTGTTTTTT. Translating gives CASSEGPGGEKLFF.